One and the same sample provided the 10 T cell receptor beta chains below, sequenced in a study of blood T cell repertoires in COVID-19. The protocol was immunoSEQ multiplex PCR, while the TCRdb copy is restricted to in-frame clones and leaves out a portion. Of 250,000 to 300,000 clones in the sample, roughly 90% were seen once. The sample taken for sequencing was PBMCs or T cells enriched from blood (not recorded which). The receptor source for this set is a young woman who had recovered from COVID-19.

This clone has more than one count but fewer than ten. This sequence joins TRBV3-1 (or the pseudogene TRBV3-2) and TRBJ1-3; D call uncertain. CDR1 and CDR2 from the germline V gene are LGHDT and YNNKEL (reference sequence). This CDR3 contains 13 residues. Trimming took 2 bases from V and 8 from J, leaving 10 bases between them. The CDR3 DNA sequence: TGTGCCAGCAGCCAAAAGGCGGGAGACACCATATATTTT. It is translated as CASSQKAGDTIYF.

This clone came up once. The V and J genes are TRBV3-1 (or the pseudogene TRBV3-2) and TRBJ2-1; TRBD2 aligns across 8 bases. The CDR3 sequence is 15 residues long. After removal of 3 bases from V and 5 bases from J, the junction contained 6 bases not matched to a gene. Germline loops: CDR1 LGHDT, CDR2 YNNKEL (reference sequence). CDR3 loop: CASSQFSGINNEQFF. The CDR3 DNA reads TGTGCCAGCAGCCAGTTTAGCGGGATTAACAATGAGCAGTTCTTC.

The genes are TRBV9 and TRBJ1-3; tentative D call: TRBD1 (5 bases). The germline V gene has CDR1 SGDLS and CDR2 YYNGEE. V lost 4 bases and J lost 3, with 8 bases in between. The CDR3 length is 13 residues. The CDR3 DNA reads TGTGCCAGCAGCCGCGGGGGTGGAAACACCATATATTTT. It encodes CASSRGGGNTIYF.

As concerns this clone: This same CDR3 is encoded by further DNA sequences in the sample. This chain joins TRBV2 and TRBJ2-7, with TRBD1 matching 7 bases. In germline, CDR1 is SNHLY, CDR2 FYNNEI. The ends lost 11 bases at V and 7 bases at J; junction bases unmatched: 11. CDR3 size: 12 residues. CDR3 sequence reads: CALGQTREEQYF. CDR3 bases: TGTGCCTTGGGACAGACCCGTGAGGAGCAGTACTTC.

A single count supports this clone. The rearrangement joins TRBV5-1 to TRBJ1-1; 8 bases agree with TRBD1. The CDR3 covers 14 residues. In germline, CDR1 is SGHRS, CDR2 YFSETQ. Unmatched junction bases numbered 6, after V lost 4 bases and J lost 4 bases. CDR3 residues: CASSPRTGTTEAFF. CDR3 DNA: TGCGCCAGCAGCCCTAGGACAGGGACCACTGAAGCTTTCTTT.

This clone has a single count. This sample also contains other DNA sequences that code for the same CDR3. V is TRBV27 and J is TRBJ1-1; the D gene is possibly TRBD1 (6 bases). V lost 3 bases and J 0 bases, leaving 8 bases between the germline ends. This CDR3 is built from 14 residues. Germline CDR1 and CDR2: MNHEY and SMNVEV (reference sequence). The CDR3 reads CASSFTGLNTEAFF. In DNA, the CDR3 is TGTGCCAGCAGTTTTACAGGGCTGAACACTGAAGCTTTCTTT.

For the CDR3, the DNA is TGTGCCAGCAGTTTGGCCGGGAACTATGGCTACACCTTC. Translation: CASSLAGNYGYTF. The chain couples TRBV12-3 or TRBV12-4 to TRBJ1-2, with D uncertain. The CDR3 loop spans 13 amino acids. Trimming cost V 3 bases and J 2 bases, with 7 bases left between them.

As concerns this clone: The conserved phenylalanine or tryptophan is not found at the CDR3 terminus, so this likely reflects a read error. The DNA is left out, because the CDR3 cannot be placed on it with certainty; the CDR3 is given as TCRdb lists it. This chain connects TRBV29-1 to TRBJ1-1; the listed D gene, TRBD1, was not tested against the DNA. Counting both end residues, the CDR3 totals 12 amino acids. Germline CDR1 SQVTM, CDR2 ANQGSEA. CDR3 residues: CSVELGQAQKFT.

CDR3 protein: CATSRDSEFSTGELFF. CDR3 DNA: TGTGCCACCAGCAGAGATTCGGAGTTCAGCACCGGGGAGCTGTTTTTT. This sequence joins TRBV15 and TRBJ2-2; no reliable D call. V lost 0 bases and J 4 bases, leaving 12 bases between the germline ends. The CDR3 is made up of 16 amino acids. CDR1 LNHNV and CDR2 YYDKDF come from the germline V gene (reference sequence).

In this sample, this clone turned up once. The rearrangement joins TRBV30 to TRBJ1-2; a possible D gene is TRBD1 (5 bases). The CDR3 spans 16 residues. Germline CDR1 GTSNPN, CDR2 SVGIG (reference sequence). Trimming removed 2 bases at V and 4 bases at J, with 20 bases between. The CDR3: CAWSRGLADRSYGYTF. The CDR3 DNA sequence: TGTGCCTGGAGTAGGGGCTTGGCGGACCGGAGCTATGGCTACACCTTC.